The next 29 T cell receptor beta chains were all read from a single sample in a study of cytomegalovirus exposure and HLA in healthy donors. The PCR contained 60 Vbeta and 13 Jbeta primers. Some clones are missing from TCRdb's copy, which holds only in-frame ones; the method was immunoSEQ multiplex PCR. The sample has about 190,000 clones, 81% seen once. Sequencing was performed on PBMCs. These receptors originate from a woman aged 18-29 years in good health and CMV-seropositive.

The CDR3 bases are TGTGCCAGTAGTATCCCCCGGGTGGCGTGGGATCAGCCCCAGCATTTT. Translating gives CASSIPRVAWDQPQHF. The chain employs TRBV19 and TRBJ1-5; D is unresolved. V gave up 3 bases and J gave up 5 bases, with 17 bases separating them. Germline assignment: CDR1 LNHDA and CDR2 SQIVND (reference sequence). The CDR3 covers 16 residues.

This chain connects TRBV28 to TRBJ1-1, with D unresolved. Germline CDR1 and CDR2: MDHEN and SYDVKM. V lost 10 bases and J 1 base, leaving 13 bases between the germline ends. This CDR3 spans 13 amino acids. CDR3 in amino acids: CATADFSNTEAFF. The CDR3 DNA reads TGTGCCACCGCAGACTTTTCGAACACTGAAGCTTTCTTT. Filled out from reference TRBV28 and TRBJ1-1, the complete variable domain reads DVKVTQSSRYLVKRTGEKVFLECVQDMDHENMFWYRQDPGLGLRLIYFSYDVKMKEKGDIPEGYSVSREKKERFSLILESASTNQTSMYLCATADFSNTEAFFGQGTRLTVV.

V usage is TRBV20-1 and J usage is TRBJ2-7, with D perhaps TRBD2 (5 bases). V was trimmed by 2 bases and J by 3 bases, leaving 5 bases between them. In germline, CDR1 is DFQATT, CDR2 SNEGSKA (reference sequence). CDR3 size: 11 residues. The CDR3 nucleotides are TGCAGTGCTAGACGGGACTACGAGCAGTACTTC. It is translated as CSARRDYEQYF.

The rearrangement uses TRBV6-1 and TRBJ2-2; perhaps TRBD1 as D (6 bases). V was shortened by 2 bases and J by 1 base, with 11 bases between the two germline ends. The V gene's germline CDR1 is MNHNS and CDR2 SASEGT. The CDR3 has 16 residues. This CDR3 is CASSEFGTKNTGELFF. The CDR3 DNA reads as TGTGCCAGCAGTGAATTTGGGACAAAGAACACCGGGGAGCTGTTTTTT.

The rearrangement uses TRBV4-3 and TRBJ2-3, with 9 nucleotides matching TRBD1. The CDR3 loop spans 17 amino acids. V gave up 0 bases and J gave up 4 bases; unmatched junction bases: 8. Per the germline V gene, CDR1 is LGHNA and CDR2 is YSLEER. CDR3 in DNA: TGCGCCAGCAGCCAAGATCTAAACAGGGGGCGCCCAGATACGCAGTATTTT. Translating it yields CASSQDLNRGRPDTQYF.

This clone was counted between two and nine times. V gene TRBV27 combines with J gene TRBJ2-1; a possible D gene is TRBD1 (6 bases). Germline lookup yields CDR1 MNHEY and CDR2 SMNVEV (reference sequence). CDR3 length: 12 amino acids. V shed 5 bases and J shed 8 bases, with 10 bases lying between them. Here the CDR3 reads CASSPQGYEQFF. The CDR3 DNA reads TGTGCCAGCAGTCCTCAGGGGTATGAGCAGTTCTTC.

The chain is built from TRBV7-9 and TRBJ2-1, with a tentative D call TRBD1 (6 bases). Germline V gene lookup returns CDR1 SEHNR and CDR2 FQNEAQ (reference sequence). The length of the CDR3 is 15 residues. V was trimmed by 4 bases and J by 9 bases, leaving 19 bases between them. CDR3 amino acids: CASSSPGTTGGEQFF. CDR3 DNA sequence: TGTGCCAGCAGCTCACCCGGGACAACGGGCGGTGAGCAGTTCTTC.

The chain carries TRBV27 and TRBJ2-4; 11 bases align to TRBD2. CDR1 is MNHEY, CDR2 SMNVEV, per germline (reference sequence). J was trimmed by 7 bases and V by 7 bases; bases with no gene match: 18. CDR3 length: 18 amino acids. CDR3 residues: CASILGGWLAGGRNIQYF. CDR3 sequence (DNA): TGTGCCAGCATCCTTGGGGGGTGGCTAGCGGGGGGTAGGAACATTCAGTACTTC.

V and J are TRBV7-2 and TRBJ1-2; tentative D call: TRBD1 (6 bases). CDR3 size: 13 residues. V dropped 2 bases and J dropped 7 bases, with 11 bases sitting between them. Germline CDR1 SGHTA, CDR2 FQGNSA. CDR3 coding DNA: TGTGCCAGCAGCTTACTCAGGACAGCTGGCTACACCTTC. Protein product: CASSLLRTAGYTF.

V gene TRBV15 combines with J gene TRBJ2-5; possible D gene TRBD2, 6 bases. From germline, CDR1 is LNHNV and CDR2 YYDKDF (reference sequence). Trimming left V 3 bases short and J 5 bases short, with 19 bases between. The CDR3 runs to 16 residues. The CDR3 protein is CATSSLRDSALETQYF. The CDR3 DNA is TGTGCCACCAGCAGCCTCCGGGACTCAGCATTGGAGACCCAGTACTTC.

For the CDR3, the DNA is TGTGCCAGCAGCGGGGAAGGGACAGGGAATGAAAAACTGTTTTTT. As protein: CASSGEGTGNEKLFF. The rearrangement links TRBV7-9 to TRBJ1-4, with 9 nucleotides matching TRBD1. Looked up from germline, CDR1 is SEHNR and CDR2 is FQNEAQ (reference sequence). V gave up 5 bases and J gave up 5 bases; unmatched junction bases: 6. This CDR3 contains 15 residues.

In nucleotides, the CDR3 is TGTGCCACCAGCAGAGATCACAGGGACCCTTTCTTT. It encodes CATSRDHRDPFF. The V call is TRBV15, the J call TRBJ1-1, with D perhaps matching TRBD1 (6 bases). Germline-derived CDR1 and CDR2 are LNHNV and YYDKDF (reference sequence). Trimming took 0 bases from V and 12 from J, leaving 11 bases between them. This CDR3 contains 12 residues.

The V and J genes are TRBV12-5 and TRBJ2-3; 10 bases align to TRBD2. V shed 1 base, J shed 6 bases, and the junction held 4 bases outside the gene matches. The germline CDR1 and CDR2 sequences are LGHNT and FRNRAP. The CDR3 has 15 residues. The CDR3 here is CASGLASGGRDTQYF. CDR3 DNA sequence: TGTGCTAGTGGTTTGGCTAGCGGGGGCAGGGATACGCAGTATTTT.

The CDR3 loop reads CTSSQIGPGTGFNEQYF. The CDR3 coding sequence is TGCACCAGCAGCCAGATCGGTCCCGGGACAGGGTTCAACGAGCAGTACTTC. The chain employs TRBV1 and TRBJ2-7; no check of the table's D call, TRBD1, against the DNA was made. TRBV1 is classified as a pseudogene. The CDR3 sequence is 17 residues long.

The chain couples TRBV4-1 to TRBJ2-5, with a weak D call TRBD2 (5 bases). Per the germline V gene, CDR1 is MGHRA and CDR2 is YSYEKL. There are 15 residues in the CDR3. V was shortened by 0 bases and J by 2 bases, with 10 bases between the two germline ends. CDR3 DNA sequence: TGCGCCAGCAGCCAAGAAGGACTCGTTCAAGAGACCCAGTACTTC. Translated: CASSQEGLVQETQYF.

V gene TRBV9 combines with J gene TRBJ1-3; TRBD1 might be the D (5 bases). This CDR3 has 16 amino acids. The germline gives CDR1 SGDLS, CDR2 YYNGEE. The V end was cut by 3 bases, the J end by 7 bases, with 20 bases between. The CDR3 coding sequence is TGTGCCAGCAGCGCCGAAGTGGGGAGGAAGGGGAACACCATATATTTT. Its protein is CASSAEVGRKGNTIYF.

This clone was found once. The rearrangement joins TRBV5-4 to TRBJ2-3; D gene ambiguous. Trimming removed 4 bases from V and 5 bases from J, with 8 bases in between. From germline, CDR1 is SGHNT and CDR2 YYREEE (reference sequence). This CDR3 is built from 12 residues. The CDR3 DNA is TGTGCCAGCAGCCCCCCAGGAGATACGCAGTATTTT. It specifies CASSPPGDTQYF. The full variable domain, completed using reference TRBV5-4 and TRBJ2-3, is ETGVTQSPTHLIKTRGQQVTLRCSSQSGHNTVSWYQQALGQGPQFIFQYYREEENGRGNFPPRFSGLQFPNYSSELNVNALELDDSALYLCASSPPGDTQYFGPGTRLTVL.

In its sample, this clone was seen a few times. The chain employs TRBV5-1 and TRBJ2-5; TRBD1 aligns across 7 bases. The junction had 1 base not matched to a gene; V was cut back by 4 bases and J by 4 bases. Germline values: CDR1 SGHRS, CDR2 YFSETQ. The CDR3 extends over 12 amino acids. The DNA for the CDR3 is TGCGCCAGCAGCCGGACAGGAGAGACCCAGTACTTC. Translated: CASSRTGETQYF.

V usage is TRBV9 and J usage is TRBJ1-2; D gene ambiguous. CDR1 and CDR2 from the germline V gene are SGDLS and YYNGEE. The CDR3 covers 16 residues. With 0 bases removed from V and 4 bases from J, the gap between germline ends came to 16 bases. The CDR3 DNA follows: TGTGCCAGCAGCGTAGCTGGCGGGATGGGAGGCTATGGCTACACCTTC. Residues: CASSVAGGMGGYGYTF.

The rearrangement uses TRBV5-1 and TRBJ1-2; TRBD1 matches 7 bases. The ends lost 0 bases at V and 8 bases at J; junction bases unmatched: 4. This CDR3 contains 13 residues. Germline-derived CDR1 and CDR2 are SGHRS and YFSETQ. The CDR3 DNA is TGCGCCAGCAGCTTGGAGGGGGCGGCCGGCTACACCTTC. Translating it yields CASSLEGAAGYTF.

The chain carries TRBV29-1 and TRBJ2-7; 10 nucleotides align to TRBD2. Trimming removed 7 bases from V and 4 bases from J; junction bases left unmatched: 22. Germline V CDR1 and CDR2: SQVTM, ANQGSEA. The CDR3 totals 18 residues. CDR3 coding DNA: TGCAGCGCCCCCGAAGCGGGGGGGCCCTCCGCTCTTTTTTACGAGCAGTACGTC. Its translation is CSAPEAGGPSALFYEQYV.

V is TRBV7-2 and J is TRBJ1-5; TRBD1 is a possible D gene (5 bases). V lost 6 bases and J 0 bases, leaving 12 bases between the germline ends. CDR1 is SGHTA and CDR2 is FQGNSA in the germline V gene. The CDR3 spans 15 residues. The DNA of the CDR3 is TGTGCCAGCAGTCGGGGGGAGAGTAGCAATCAGCCCCAGCATTTT. This gives the protein CASSRGESSNQPQHF.

V and J are TRBV28 and TRBJ2-7, with a tentative D call TRBD1 (5 bases). The CDR3 length is 12 residues. Germline-derived CDR1 and CDR2 are MDHEN and SYDVKM. Trimming removed 6 bases from V and 4 bases from J, with 10 bases in between. CDR3 sequence (DNA): TGTGCCAGCAGCCCAGGGTCGTACGAGCAGTACTTC. Amino acids: CASSPGSYEQYF.

The chain is built from TRBV13 and TRBJ1-2; possibly TRBD1 for D (6 bases). Germline V gene lookup returns CDR1 PRHDT and CDR2 FYEKMQ (reference sequence). The CDR3 runs to 13 residues. V was shortened by 5 bases and J by 7 bases, with 14 bases between the two germline ends. The CDR3 region has the DNA TGTGCCAGCAGCCTGCGGGGGGCCGGTGGCTACACCTTC. Translated, it gives CASSLRGAGGYTF.

The J gene is TRBJ1-1, the V gene TRBV9; D remains unclear. Germline V gene lookup returns CDR1 SGDLS and CDR2 YYNGEE. This CDR3 has 13 residues. Trimming removed 0 bases from V and 5 bases from J, with 8 bases in between. The CDR3 DNA reads TGTGCCAGCAGCGTAGCTCGGGGAACTGAAGCTTTCTTT. Translated: CASSVARGTEAFF. Based on the CDR3 plus reference TRBV9 and TRBJ1-1, the full variable domain is DSGVTQTPKHLITATGQRVTLRCSPRSGDLSVYWYQQSLDQGLQFLIQYYNGEERAKGNILERFSAQQFPDLHSELNLSSLELGDSALYFCASSVARGTEAFFGQGTRLTVV.

The chain combines TRBV7-3 with TRBJ2-1, with TRBD2 matching over 11 bases. There are 16 residues in the CDR3. Germline trimming cut 0 bases from V and 8 bases from J; bases unmatched to any gene: 6. Germline V gene data show CDR1 as SGHTA and CDR2 as FQGTGA. The CDR3 DNA is TGTGCCAGCAGCTTAACCCCTAGCGGGGGGCGGGATGAGCAGTTCTTC. Amino acid sequence: CASSLTPSGGRDEQFF.

The chain couples TRBV7-9 to TRBJ2-2; 7 bases match TRBD1. Unmatched junction bases numbered 14, after V lost 10 bases and J lost 0 bases. This CDR3 is 17 amino acids long. Germline CDR1 and CDR2: SEHNR and FQNEAQ (reference sequence). CDR3 in amino acids: CATPLATGASNTGELFF. In DNA form, the CDR3 reads TGTGCCACCCCTTTAGCCACAGGGGCCTCGAACACCGGGGAGCTGTTTTTT. Drawing the rest from reference TRBV7-9 and TRBJ2-2, the complete variable domain is DTGVSQNPRHKITKRGQNVTFRCDPISEHNRLYWYRQTLGQGPEFLTYFQNEAQLEKSRLLSDRFSAERPKGSFSTLEIQRTEQGDSAMYLCATPLATGASNTGELFFGEGSRLTVL.

The chain recombines TRBV5-5 with TRBJ1-1; a possible D gene is TRBD1 (5 bases). From germline, CDR1 is SGHKS and CDR2 YYEKEE (reference sequence). With 3 bases removed from V and 7 bases from J, the gap between germline ends came to 13 bases. This CDR3 spans 13 amino acids. CDR3: CASSWGTGDEAFF. DNA for the CDR3: TGTGCCAGCAGCTGGGGCACAGGTGATGAAGCTTTCTTT.

This rearrangement joins TRBV6-6 to TRBJ1-2; D remains unclear. This CDR3 is built from 15 residues. Germline V CDR1 and CDR2: MNHNY, SVGAGI (reference sequence). V was trimmed by 5 bases and J by 4 bases, leaving 17 bases between them. The CDR3 DNA reads as TGTGCCAGCAGTCCTAACCTTCATGCTAGCTATGGCTACACCTTC. Protein sequence: CASSPNLHASYGYTF.